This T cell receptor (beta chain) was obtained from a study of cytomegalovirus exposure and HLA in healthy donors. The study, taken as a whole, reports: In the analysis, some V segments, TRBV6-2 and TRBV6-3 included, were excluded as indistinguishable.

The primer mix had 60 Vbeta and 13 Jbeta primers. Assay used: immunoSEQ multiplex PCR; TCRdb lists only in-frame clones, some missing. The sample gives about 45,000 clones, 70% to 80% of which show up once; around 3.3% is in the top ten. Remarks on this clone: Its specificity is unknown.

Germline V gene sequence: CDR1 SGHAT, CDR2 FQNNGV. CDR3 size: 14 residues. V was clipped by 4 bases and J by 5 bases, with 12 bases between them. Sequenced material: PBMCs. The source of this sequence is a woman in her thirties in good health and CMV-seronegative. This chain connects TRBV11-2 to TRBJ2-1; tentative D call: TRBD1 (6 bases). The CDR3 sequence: CASSSRGQNNEQFF. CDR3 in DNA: TGTGCCAGCAGCTCACGGGGACAAAACAATGAGCAGTTCTTC.